These T cell receptor beta chains were read from a single sample in a study of identical twins. TCRdb processed the 5' RACE reads anew with MiXCR; each CDR3 protein has one entry. The sample holds roughly 770,000 distinct CDR3 sequences, around a sixth seen once. These same records also appear under a second study, on T cells expressing NK-cell markers.

Material for sequencing was PBMCs. The receptors were sampled from a woman under 30 in good health. The conserved cysteine and the conserved F or W are not part of the CDR3 here.

v_call: TRBV10-3
j_call: TRBJ1-2
cdr3_aa: AISPPGVNGYT

v_call: TRBV29-1
j_call: TRBJ2-3
cdr3_aa: SVEGGSTDTQY

v_call: TRBV12-3/TRBV12-4
j_call: TRBJ2-5
cdr3_aa: ASSLGGSGGKETQY

v_call: TRBV3-1
j_call: TRBJ2-3
cdr3_aa: ASSQATAGTDTQY

v_call: TRBV10-3
j_call: TRBJ2-2
cdr3_aa: AISSTGELF

v_call: TRBV12-3/TRBV12-4
j_call: TRBJ2-1
cdr3_aa: ASRLDFSSYNEQF

v_call: TRBV5-6
j_call: TRBJ2-7
cdr3_aa: ASRKTSSSYEQY

v_call: TRBV20-1
j_call: TRBJ2-5
cdr3_aa: SARVSLVEETQY

v_call: TRBV12-3/TRBV12-4
j_call: TRBJ1-1
cdr3_aa: ASSPRQVEAF

v_call: TRBV9
j_call: TRBJ2-1
cdr3_aa: ASSVLAIPIGNEQF

v_call: TRBV12-3/TRBV12-4
j_call: TRBJ2-7
cdr3_aa: ASSPPGENAHEQY

v_call: TRBV5-1
j_call: TRBJ2-5
cdr3_aa: ASSLGKETQY

v_call: TRBV20-1
j_call: TRBJ2-7
cdr3_aa: SASEGPGYPYEQY